This T cell receptor (beta chain) comes out of a study of shared T cell receptors in the human thymus. Germline CDR1 SGDLS, CDR2 YYNGEE. This CDR3 comprises 13 residues. V shed 2 bases, J shed 8 bases, and the junction held 3 bases outside the gene matches. This clone has a single count. TCRdb's copy holds only in-frame clones and misses some; the assay was immunoSEQ multiplex PCR. Of about 660,000 clones in the sample, roughly 88% were seen once. The same specimen was also included in a second study, on human thymus T cells. This second study notes: Resections that were taken during corrective heart surgery supplied the thymus tissue.

The chain employs TRBV9 and TRBJ2-1, with TRBD2 identical over 8 bases. Sequencing used thymocytes. This TCR came from a boy less than two years old with a congenital heart defect. CDR3 DNA sequence: TGTGCCAGCAGCGTTCTGCGGGGGGATGAGCAGTTCTTC. Amino acid sequence: CASSVLRGDEQFF. The full variable domain, with the rest looked up from reference TRBV9 and TRBJ2-1, is DSGVTQTPKHLITATGQRVTLRCSPRSGDLSVYWYQQSLDQGLQFLIQYYNGEERAKGNILERFSAQQFPDLHSELNLSSLELGDSALYFCASSVLRGDEQFFGPGTRLTVL.